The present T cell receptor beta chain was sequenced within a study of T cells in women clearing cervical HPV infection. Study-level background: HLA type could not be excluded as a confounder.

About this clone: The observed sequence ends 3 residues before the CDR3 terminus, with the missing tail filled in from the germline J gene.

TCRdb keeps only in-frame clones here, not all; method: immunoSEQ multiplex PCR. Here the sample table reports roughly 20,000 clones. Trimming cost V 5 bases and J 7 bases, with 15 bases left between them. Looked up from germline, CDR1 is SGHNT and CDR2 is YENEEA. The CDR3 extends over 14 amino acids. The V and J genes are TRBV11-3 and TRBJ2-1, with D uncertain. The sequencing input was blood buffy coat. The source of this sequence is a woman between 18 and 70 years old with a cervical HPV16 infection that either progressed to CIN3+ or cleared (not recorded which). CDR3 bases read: TGTGCCAGCAGCCCCTCCCGGAACGGGAATGAG. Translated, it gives CASSPSRNGNE. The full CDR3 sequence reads CASSPSRNGNEQFF.